The TCR beta chain under discussion was sequenced for a study of T cells in tuberculosis. Germline CDR1 reads MNHEY; CDR2 reads SMNVEV (reference sequence). There are 13 residues in the CDR3. Trimming pared 3 bases from V and 5 bases from J, leaving 8 bases between. Clones were sequenced by immunoSEQ multiplex PCR, and TCRdb holds only the in-frame ones, with some missing. The repertoire consists of some 47,000 clones, with over 90% occurring once and the leading ten covering 7.5%. The chain combines TRBV27 with TRBJ2-1, with unresolved D. Sequencing used PBMCs. This sequence was found in a donor aged 10-30 years with latent tuberculosis or without tuberculosis infection. The CDR3, as DNA: TGTGCCAGCAGTTTGTCACCTAACAATGAGCAGTTCTTC. As protein: CASSLSPNNEQFF.